Listed below are T cell receptor beta chains from one sample, sequenced in a study of T cell responses to AZD1222 COVID-19 vaccine. Sequenced by immunoSEQ multiplex PCR; TCRdb stores in-frame clones only, minus some. The repertoire includes tens of thousands of clones, about 88% of them detected once, and over 7.5% sits in the top ten. The sample was peripheral blood, taken 28 days after the second AZD1222 dose. All receptors come from an adult who received the AZD1222 COVID-19 vaccine. Each CDR3 is given with its conserved first and last residue. Fields, in order: clone size, D gene, V gene, J gene, CDR3 DNA, CDR3 protein. The D gene is left open where the match is weak. Clone size is given for some rows only: seen once, a few or many times, or a class if the clone is expanded.

>-|TRBD1|TRBV5-4|TRBJ1-2
TGTGCCAGCAGCCTTGGGACAGAAGTAACTAATTATGGCTACACCTTC
CASSLGTEVTNYGYTF
>-|-|TRBV19|TRBJ1-1
TGTGCCAGTAGTATACAAGGGGCAGACACTGAAGCTTTCTTT
CASSIQGADTEAFF
>once|-|TRBV5-1|TRBJ1-6
TGCGCCAGCAGCTTGGGCCAGGGAAGGACACCCCTCCACTTT
CASSLGQGRTPLHF
>-|TRBD1|TRBV6-5|TRBJ1-3
TGTGCCAGCAGTTACGGACAGGGGACTCATGGAAACACCATATATTTT
CASSYGQGTHGNTIYF
>-|TRBD1|TRBV5-4|TRBJ1-6
TGTGCCAGCAGCTTGGGACAGGGGAAGAACTCACCCCTCCACTTT
CASSLGQGKNSPLHF
>-|-|TRBV27|TRBJ1-6
TGTGCCAGCACCCTTTTCTTAGGTTCACCCCTCCACTTT
CASTLFLGSPLHF
>few|-|TRBV19|TRBJ2-3
TGTGCCAGTAGTAGGGGACCGGGGGATACGCAGTATTTT
CASSRGPGDTQYF
>-|-|TRBV27|TRBJ2-3
TGTGCCAGCAGTCTAAAACCAGGGCGGCGCACAGATACGCAGTATTTT
CASSLKPGRRTDTQYF
>-|-|TRBV21-1|TRBJ1-5
TGTGCCAGCAGCAAAGAGGGCCAGGGCAATCAGCCCCAGCATTTT
CASSKEGQGNQPQHF
>-|TRBD1|TRBV5-1|TRBJ1-1
TGCGCCAGCAGCTGGGCAGGGGGTGCTGAAGCTTTCTTT
CASSWAGGAEAFF
>-|-|TRBV5-5|TRBJ1-5
TGTGCCAGCAGCTTGGTGCCGAGCGGCAATCAGCCCCAGCATTTT
CASSLVPSGNQPQHF
>-|-|TRBV18|TRBJ1-1
TGTGCCAGCTCACCAGATGGACGGATGAACACTGAAGCTTTCTTT
CASSPDGRMNTEAFF
>once|-|TRBV19|TRBJ2-3
TGTGCCAGTAGTACCTACCGGACAGCCCTTCGAGGCACAGATACGCAGTATTTT
CASSTYRTALRGTDTQYF
>-|TRBD1|TRBV19|TRBJ1-2
TGTGCCAGTACCTACCCAGGGGGGCAGTACTATGGCTACACCTTC
CASTYPGGQYYGYTF
>few|-|TRBV3-1/TRBV3-2|TRBJ1-1
TGTGCCAGCAGCCCGCCGTGGGGGGAGGCTTTCTTT
CASSPPWGEAFF
>-|-|TRBV2|TRBJ1-4
TGTGCCAGCAGTGTCCCAGGGCTCAATGAAAAACTGTTTTTT
CASSVPGLNEKLFF
>-|TRBD2|TRBV4-3|TRBJ2-3
TGCGCCAGCAGCCAACGCCGAGCGGGGGCAGATACGCAGTATTTT
CASSQRRAGADTQYF
>-|TRBD1|TRBV3-1/TRBV3-2|TRBJ1-2
TGTGCCAGCAGCCAATTCGGCCTAGATTGGACAGGGGATAATGGTGGCTACACCTTC
CASSQFGLDWTGDNGGYTF
>-|-|TRBV7-2|TRBJ1-2
TGTGCCAGCAGCTCAATTCGGGGGCACTATGGCTACACCTTC
CASSSIRGHYGYTF
>-|-|TRBV30|TRBJ1-1
TGTGCCTGGAGTGTACGGAACACTGAAGCTTTCTTT
CAWSVRNTEAFF
>-|-|TRBV19|TRBJ1-2
TGTGCCAGTAGGAATATGGCAGGGGTCTATGGCTACACCTTC
CASRNMAGVYGYTF
>-|TRBD1|TRBV2|TRBJ2-1
TGTGCCAGCAGTAGGCCGGGACAGGGACGGGATGAGCAGTTCTTC
CASSRPGQGRDEQFF
>few|TRBD1|TRBV6-5|TRBJ2-3
TGTGCCAGCAGTTTTTTCAGGGGGCCGGGCACAGATACGCAGTATTTT
CASSFFRGPGTDTQYF
>-|-|TRBV29-1|TRBJ2-4
TGCAGCGTTGAGGCCGGGGCGACGAGAGCCAAAAACATTCAGTACTTC
CSVEAGATRAKNIQYF
>-|-|TRBV18|TRBJ2-4
TGTGCCAGCTCACCTTCCGGGGCAATAGCCAAAAACATTCAGTACTTC
CASSPSGAIAKNIQYF
>-|-|TRBV7-8|TRBJ2-2
TGTGCCAGCAGCCCCTTATTATGGGGGACCGGGGAGCTGTTTTTT
CASSPLLWGTGELFF
>once|-|TRBV24-1|TRBJ1-5
TGTGCCACCAGCCCCCGTGGGGCCCAGCCCCAGCATTTT
CATSPRGAQPQHF
>once|-|TRBV7-9|TRBJ2-5
TGTGCCAGCAGCGCTAAGCAGCTTACGCTCAGGGTTCAAGAGACCCAGTACTTC
CASSAKQLTLRVQETQYF
>-|-|TRBV2|TRBJ1-5
TGTGCCAGCAGTGCAGACTCATATGGCAATCAGCCCCAGCATTTT
CASSADSYGNQPQHF
>-|-|TRBV19|TRBJ1-5
TGTGCCAGTAGTATAAGAGTCTATAGCAATCAGCCCCAGCATTTT
CASSIRVYSNQPQHF
>-|-|TRBV27|TRBJ1-5
TGTGCCAGCAGTTTTGATGGGGGCGGCAATCAGCCCCAGCATTTT
CASSFDGGGNQPQHF